This TCR beta chain was documented in a study of identifying expanded T cells in peripheral blood. CDR3 length equals 14 residues. V shed 6 bases, J shed 2 bases, and the junction held 5 bases outside the gene matches. Per the germline V gene, CDR1 is WSHSY and CDR2 is SAAADI. Only in-frame clones appear in the TCRdb table, and some are missing; sequencing was by immunoSEQ multiplex PCR. The table has 100,000 to 150,000 clones, roughly 80% seen once. Sequenced sample: blood. J is TRBJ2-7 and V is TRBV10-2, with 9 bases that match TRBD1. The clonotype comes from a person aged 18-69 years in good health. The CDR3 nucleotides read TGCGCCAGCAGAGCCCGGGACAGGGCCTACGAGCAGTACTTC. Its translation: CASRARDRAYEQYF.